This entry concerns a single T cell receptor (beta chain). Donors were nominally healthy when sampled, though unrecorded immune exposures were likely. With 60 Vbeta and 13 Jbeta primers, the PCR was carried out. Here immunoSEQ multiplex PCR was the method, and the copy in TCRdb shows in-frame clones only, minus some. Of about 200,000 clones in the sample, around four fifths are singletons; the top ten hold 2.5% to 3.5%. This entry is derived from a study of cytomegalovirus exposure and HLA in healthy donors. Trimming cost V 4 bases and J 5 bases; bases outside gene matches: 4. Germline lookup yields CDR1 PRHDT and CDR2 FYEKMQ (reference sequence). This CDR3 is built from 13 residues.

V gene TRBV13 combines with J gene TRBJ2-5; TRBD2 agrees at 7 bases. The source is a woman in her forties in good health and CMV-seronegative. The sample taken for sequencing was PBMCs. The CDR3 region is CASSWEGRETQYF. As DNA, the CDR3 is TGTGCCAGCAGCTGGGAGGGCCGGGAGACCCAGTACTTC.